This TCR beta chain was found in a study of OX40 agonist ivuxolimab in advanced cancers. Clones were sequenced by immunoSEQ multiplex PCR, and TCRdb holds only the in-frame ones, with some missing. The sample contains 77,000 or so clones, about 84% of which appear only once. The sequencing here drew on CD4+ or CD8+ T cells sorted from blood, taken in a trial of the OX40 agonist ivuxolimab. The clonotype comes from an adult with an advanced solid tumor such as melanoma, head and neck, liver or kidney cancer.

CDR3 coding DNA: TGTGCCAGCAGCTTAGGGGCCAGCTGGAACACTGAAGCTTTCTTT. Translated: CASSLGASWNTEAFF. J is TRBJ1-1 and V is TRBV7-2, with D uncertain. The V gene lost 1 base and the J gene lost 1 base, with 10 bases spanning the gap. Germline V gene sequence: CDR1 SGHTA, CDR2 FQGNSA. The CDR3 runs 15 residues.